The sequence of this T cell receptor (beta chain) was determined in a study of blood T cell repertoires in COVID-19. This clone is a singleton in its sample. Only in-frame clones appear in the TCRdb table, and some are missing; sequencing was by immunoSEQ multiplex PCR. Among 200,000 to 300,000 clones listed, 75% to 90% were seen once. Sequences were obtained from peripheral blood. This TCR derives from a woman aged 60-75 years with active or convalescent COVID-19.

CDR3 sequence: CASSLDRTLAKNIQYF. In DNA, the CDR3 is TGTGCCAGCAGCTTAGACAGGACACTAGCCAAAAACATTCAGTACTTC. V is TRBV7-2 and J is TRBJ2-4, with D possibly TRBD1 on 5 matching bases. Trimming pared 1 base from V and 0 bases from J, leaving 10 bases between. Germline lookup yields CDR1 SGHTA and CDR2 FQGNSA. This CDR3 contains 16 residues.